The rows below give T cell receptor beta chains drawn from one sample of a study of CD8+ T cells in alopecia areata. Measured with immunoSEQ multiplex PCR; TCRdb has only the in-frame clones, and not every one. The sample carries about 190,000 clones, under 80% recorded once. This material consisted of CD4+ T cells sorted from blood, taken around week 50, from a patient treated with tofacitinib. The receptors shown here come from a human donor with alopecia areata. Both conserved end residues are part of each CDR3. A D gene is named only where the DNA matches it firmly. Expanded clones get a size class; other rows say once, few or many, or leave the size out.

CDR3	DNA	D	J	V	size
CASSTGMGTGGYTF	TGTGCCAGCAGTACCGGGATGGGTACCGGCGGCTACACCTTC	.	TRBJ1-2	TRBV25-1	.
CASSFDLHGYTF	TGTGCCAGCAGCTTTGACCTGCATGGCTACACCTTC	.	TRBJ1-2	TRBV7-9	.
CASSLTGYEAFF	TGTGCCAGCAGCTTGACCGGTTATGAAGCTTTCTTT	.	TRBJ1-1	TRBV7-9	few
CASSGQGAQPQHF	TGTGCCTCCTCGGGACAGGGGGCTCAGCCCCAGCATTTT	TRBD1	TRBJ1-5	TRBV30	.
CASSLSRNSGANVLTF	TGCGCCAGCAGCTTGTCACGGAACTCTGGGGCCAACGTCCTGACTTTC	.	TRBJ2-6	TRBV5-1	.
CSATEMTGSRFGYTF	TGCAGCGCTACAGAGATGACAGGGAGTAGATTTGGCTACACCTTC	TRBD1	TRBJ1-2	TRBV29-1	few
CASSLGDVTGRTEAFF	TGCGCCAGCAGCTTGGGGGACGTAACGGGGAGGACTGAAGCTTTCTTT	.	TRBJ1-1	TRBV5-1	few
CSVEEGPRGSGYTF	TGCAGCGTTGAAGAGGGCCCGCGGGGATCTGGCTACACCTTC	.	TRBJ1-2	TRBV29-1	.
CASSLRTSGGLNTQYF	TGTGCCAGCAGCTTACGGACTAGCGGGGGTTTGAATACGCAGTATTTT	TRBD2	TRBJ2-3	TRBV11-2	.
CASSLFGGNTEAFF	TGCGCCAGCAGCTTGTTTGGCGGTAATACTGAAGCTTTCTTT	.	TRBJ1-1	TRBV5-1	few
CASSTRQGYTEAFF	TGTGCCAGCAGCACCAGACAGGGTTACACTGAAGCTTTCTTT	TRBD1	TRBJ1-1	TRBV13	.
CASSLGGVHGYTF	TGTGCCAGCAGCTTGGGAGGGGTCCATGGCTACACCTTC	.	TRBJ1-2	TRBV5-6	.
CASRVSGGNEQFF	TGTGCCAGCAGGGTTAGCGGGGGGAATGAGCAGTTCTTC	TRBD2	TRBJ2-1	TRBV6-5	few
CASSLAGGPRNTGELFF	TGCGCCAGCAGCTTAGCGGGGGGCCCCCGGAACACCGGGGAGCTGTTTTTT	TRBD2	TRBJ2-2	TRBV5-1	few
CASSLGTGWAQETQYF	TGTGCCAGCAGCTTAGGAACAGGGTGGGCTCAAGAGACCCAGTACTTC	.	TRBJ2-5	TRBV11-2	.
CAWGQGSYEQYF	TGTGCCTGGGGACAGGGGAGCTACGAGCAGTACTTC	TRBD1	TRBJ2-7	TRBV30	.
CASMRAEKLFF	TGTGCCAGCATGAGGGCTGAAAAACTGTTTTTT	.	TRBJ1-4	TRBV25-1	.
CATGLAGYTGELFF	TGTGCCACGGGACTAGCGGGGTACACCGGGGAGCTGTTTTTT	TRBD2	TRBJ2-2	TRBV2	.
CASSWASSPGETQYF	TGTGCCAGTAGTTGGGCTAGCTCCCCGGGAGAGACCCAGTACTTC	.	TRBJ2-5	TRBV19	few
CASGYAGSSNSPLHF	TGTGCCAGCGGTTATGCCGGGTCCTCAAATTCACCCCTCCACTTT	.	TRBJ1-6	TRBV27	.
CASSPGYQPQHF	TGTGCCAGCAGCCCCGGGTATCAGCCCCAGCATTTT	.	TRBJ1-5	TRBV7-2	.
CAWSVNRAAGELFF	TGTGCCTGGAGCGTCAACAGGGCGGCCGGGGAGCTGTTTTTT	.	TRBJ2-2	TRBV30	.
CSVGTVNTEAFF	TGCAGCGTTGGGACAGTGAACACTGAAGCTTTCTTT	.	TRBJ1-1	TRBV29-1	once